These 25 T cell receptor beta chains were sequenced from one sample in a study of T-cell memory formation after mild COVID-19. TCRdb analysed the 5' RACE reads with MiXCR anew, one entry per CDR3 protein. Here the sample spans about 610,000 distinct CDR3 sequences, approximately 15% being singletons. The sequencing input was PBMCs or a T cell subset sorted from them (not recorded which). These receptors all come from an adult woman who had mild COVID-19 (a few samples of this study predate the infection). Cell type and time point are not known.

This clonotype was counted only a few times. The DNA of the CDR3 is TGCAGTGCTAGTCGGGAGAGCTCCTACAATGAGCAGTTCTTC. Translated, it gives CSASRESSYNEQFF. This sequence joins TRBV20-1 and TRBJ2-1, with TRBD2 as a possible D gene (6 bases). In germline, CDR1 is DFQATT, CDR2 SNEGSKA (reference sequence). The CDR3 spans 14 residues. Trimming cost V 3 bases and J 0 bases, with 9 bases left between them.

The table lists this clonotype with many counts. V and J are TRBV12-3 or TRBV12-4 and TRBJ1-1; D is ambiguous. Between the trimmed V and J ends, which lost 3 bases and 1 base, there was a span of 6 bases. The CDR3 is made up of 13 amino acids. This CDR3 reads CASSFRENTEAFF. Written as DNA, the CDR3 is TGTGCCAGCAGTTTTCGGGAGAACACTGAAGCTTTCTTT.

The rearrangement joins TRBV13 to TRBJ2-7; TRBD2 matches 7 bases. The CDR3 consists of 17 residues. Trimming cost V 1 base and J 5 bases; bases outside gene matches: 14. Germline V gene sequence: CDR1 PRHDT, CDR2 FYEKMQ (reference sequence). CDR3 protein: CASSLDSEVGGTHEQYF. CDR3 coding DNA: TGTGCCAGCAGCTTAGACTCCGAGGTGGGGGGGACCCACGAGCAGTACTTC.

The chain couples TRBV7-9 to TRBJ2-5; D uncertain. V was cut by 5 bases and J by 7 bases, with 8 bases left in between. Germline-derived CDR1 and CDR2 are SEHNR and FQNEAQ (reference sequence). The CDR3 length is 11 residues. The CDR3: CASSREVTQYF. The CDR3 DNA follows: TGTGCCAGCAGCCGAGAAGTGACCCAGTACTTC.

This clonotype has a handful of counts. The chain couples TRBV5-1 to TRBJ2-7; 8 bases are shared with TRBD1. V trimming: 0 bases; J trimming: 0 bases; junction bases outside the gene matches: 2. The CDR3 consists of 15 residues. Germline lookup yields CDR1 SGHRS and CDR2 YFSETQ. The CDR3 sequence: CASSLDRGTSYEQYF. In DNA, the CDR3 is TGCGCCAGCAGCTTGGACAGGGGGACCTCCTACGAGCAGTACTTC.

The rearrangement links TRBV12-3 or TRBV12-4 to TRBJ2-7; D possibly matches TRBD1 or TRBD2 (5 bases each). There are 13 residues in the CDR3. Trimming removed 3 bases at V and 5 bases at J, with 11 bases between. The CDR3 loop is CASSFGGRNEQYF. The CDR3 coding sequence is TGTGCCAGCAGTTTTGGGGGTAGGAACGAGCAGTACTTC.

This rearrangement joins TRBV27 to TRBJ2-7; no firm D call. V lost 2 bases and J 3 bases, leaving 11 bases between the germline ends. The CDR3 totals 14 residues. CDR1 and CDR2 from the germline V gene are MNHEY and SMNVEV (reference sequence). The CDR3 DNA sequence: TGTGCCAGCAGTTTAAAGGGATACGGCTACGAGCAGTACTTC. Protein: CASSLKGYGYEQYF.

V usage is TRBV9 and J usage is TRBJ1-2; D not certain. This CDR3 is built from 13 residues. Germline V gene data show CDR1 as SGDLS and CDR2 as YYNGEE. V dropped 4 bases and J dropped 8 bases, with 15 bases sitting between them. CDR3 nucleotide sequence: TGTGCCAGCAGCTCGACGAGCTCCGGGGGCTACACCTTC. It specifies CASSSTSSGGYTF.

The rearrangement uses TRBV5-1 and TRBJ2-3; possibly TRBD1 or TRBD2 for D (5 bases each). Germline CDR1 reads SGHRS; CDR2 reads YFSETQ. There are 18 residues in the CDR3. Trimming took 3 bases from V and 2 from J, leaving 22 bases between them. The DNA of the CDR3 is TGCGCCAGCAGCTCCCCGGGACCAGTCTTACCTAACACAGATACGCAGTATTTT. Protein sequence: CASSSPGPVLPNTDTQYF.

The chain uses TRBV7-6 and TRBJ2-1; 14 bases align to TRBD2. Unmatched junction bases numbered 6, after V lost 5 bases and J lost 9 bases. The germline V gene has CDR1 SGHVS and CDR2 FNYEAQ. This CDR3 has 15 residues. CDR3 loop: CASSPGTSGSGEQFF. CDR3 DNA: TGTGCCAGCAGCCCAGGGACTAGCGGGAGCGGTGAGCAGTTCTTC.

This clonotype has just a few counts. The chain links TRBV4-1 to TRBJ2-1; 9 bases match TRBD2. This CDR3 spans 16 amino acids. Losses at the gene ends were 2 bases for V and 5 bases for J; bases not matched to a gene: 7. The germline gives CDR1 MGHRA, CDR2 YSYEKL. The CDR3 region is CASSQHSGGSDNEQFF. The CDR3 DNA reads TGCGCCAGCAGCCAACATAGCGGGGGATCAGACAATGAGCAGTTCTTC.

This rearrangement joins TRBV15 to TRBJ1-1, with D maybe TRBD1 (5 bases). This CDR3 region has 14 residues. Germline V gene sequence: CDR1 LNHNV, CDR2 YYDKDF (reference sequence). Trimming took off 0 bases at V and 6 bases at J, with 11 bases between the two ends. The CDR3 DNA follows: TGTGCCACCAGCAGAGATCTTGCCAGGGCTGAAGCTTTCTTT. Protein sequence: CATSRDLARAEAFF.

This clonotype showed up just a few times. V is TRBV7-9 and J is TRBJ2-7; the D gene is possibly TRBD2 (6 bases). V lost 2 bases and J 3 bases, leaving 20 bases between the germline ends. Germline V gene data show CDR1 as SEHNR and CDR2 as FQNEAQ (reference sequence). CDR3 length: 17 residues. The CDR3: CASSLIALRDGSYEQYF. The CDR3 bases are TGTGCCAGCAGCTTAATCGCTTTGCGGGACGGAAGCTACGAGCAGTACTTC.

This clonotype has a handful of counts. The chain recombines TRBV30 with TRBJ2-5; TRBD2 agrees at 15 bases. The CDR3 has 17 amino acids. V shed 1 base and J 6 bases; nucleotides not matched to a gene: 9. Germline V gene data show CDR1 as GTSNPN and CDR2 as SVGIG (reference sequence). The CDR3 region has the DNA TGTGCCTGGAGTGGCGGACTAGCGGGGGGGCCAACAAAGACCCAGTACTTC. Its translation: CAWSGGLAGGPTKTQYF.

This clonotype has only a few counts. Mismatch with germline at one junction end may stem from a read error. This chain uses TRBV11-2 with TRBJ1-1; a weak D match, TRBD1 (5 bases). The germline V gene encodes CDR1 SGHAT and CDR2 FQNNGV. The CDR3 has 15 residues. CDR3 loop: CASGLQASMNTEAFF. The CDR3 region has the DNA TGTGCCAGCGGCTTACAGGCGTCCATGAACACTGAAGCTTTCTTT.

In this sample, this clonotype turned up many times. This chain links TRBV5-6 with TRBJ1-1; maybe TRBD1 (5 bases). V gave up 4 bases and J gave up 4 bases, with 11 bases separating them. Germline V CDR1 and CDR2: SGHDT, YYEEEE. This CDR3 region has 13 residues. CDR3: CASSLGRTTEAFF. The CDR3 DNA reads as TGTGCCAGCAGCCTGGGACGGACCACTGAAGCTTTCTTT.

A few counts support this clonotype. V and J are TRBV7-6 and TRBJ2-2; D is perhaps TRBD1 (5 bases). From germline, CDR1 is SGHVS and CDR2 FNYEAQ. Trimming shortened V by 1 base and J by 5 bases, and 11 bases separated the two germline ends. There are 15 residues in the CDR3. The CDR3, as DNA: TGTGCCAGCAGCTTAGGGTGGCAGGGAACCGGGGAGCTGTTTTTT. Encoded protein: CASSLGWQGTGELFF.

V gene TRBV5-8 combines with J gene TRBJ1-5; D ambiguous. The germline V gene encodes CDR1 SGHTS and CDR2 YDEGEE. This CDR3 region has 15 residues. V was cut by 0 bases and J by 3 bases, with 10 bases left in between. CDR3 amino acids: CASSLEAGLNQPQHF. The CDR3, as DNA: TGTGCCAGCAGCTTGGAGGCGGGCCTCAATCAGCCCCAGCATTTT.

This clonotype turned up a few times. The gene calls are TRBV2 and TRBJ1-2; possible D gene TRBD1, 5 bases. The CDR3 sequence is 13 residues long. Trimming cost V 7 bases and J 6 bases, with 15 bases left between them. Per the germline V gene, CDR1 is SNHLY and CDR2 is FYNNEI. Here the CDR3 reads CASNRGFTDGYTF. CDR3 sequence (DNA): TGTGCCAGCAACCGGGGCTTTACGGATGGCTACACCTTC.

This clonotype occurred a few times. This chain connects TRBV28 to TRBJ2-5; 8 nucleotides line up with TRBD2. CDR1 and CDR2 from the germline V gene are MDHEN and SYDVKM. The trim removed 9 bases at V and 5 bases at J, leaving 11 bases unmatched. The CDR3 is 14 residues long. The CDR3 nucleotides read TGTGCCAGTCTACCCGGGGGGGCTCGGGAGACCCAGTACTTC. As protein: CASLPGGARETQYF.

This clonotype was recorded a few times. The V and J genes are TRBV5-1 and TRBJ1-1; 7 nucleotides agree with TRBD1. Germline CDR1 SGHRS, CDR2 YFSETQ. The V gene end was trimmed by 1 base and the J gene end by 4 bases; junction bases not matched to a gene: 10. This CDR3 is 16 amino acids long. CDR3 bases: TGCGCCAGCAGCTTGTTAGGGGGCGGAGGGCGCACTGAAGCTTTCTTT. Residues: CASSLLGGGGRTEAFF. The whole variable domain, filled in from reference TRBV5-1 and TRBJ1-1, reads KAGVTQTPRYLIKTRGQQVTLSCSPISGHRSVSWYQQTPGQGLQFLFEYFSETQRNKGNFPGRFSGRQFSNSRSEMNVSTLELGDSALYLCASSLLGGGGRTEAFFGQGTRLTVV.

This clonotype was detected a few times. V gene TRBV7-6 combines with J gene TRBJ2-2, with 10 bases that match TRBD1. This CDR3 contains 16 residues. After removal of 6 bases from V and 6 bases from J, the junction contained 10 bases not matched to a gene. Per germline, CDR1 SGHVS and CDR2 FNYEAQ. The CDR3 loop reads CASSRRTGGPSGELFF. For the CDR3, the DNA is TGTGCCAGCAGTCGTAGGACAGGGGGGCCGTCCGGGGAGCTGTTTTTT.

This clonotype was observed many times. The chain links TRBV12-5 to TRBJ1-1; weak D call: TRBD1 (6 bases). Trimming cost V 2 bases and J 4 bases, with 11 bases left between them. From germline, CDR1 is LGHNT and CDR2 FRNRAP. The CDR3 loop spans 14 amino acids. The CDR3 here is CASGLQGTSTEAFF. CDR3 in DNA: TGTGCTAGTGGTTTGCAGGGGACCTCCACTGAAGCTTTCTTT.

This clonotype was recorded a few times. The chain employs TRBV30 and TRBJ2-6, with D hard to call. This CDR3 comprises 14 residues. Trimming shortened V by 4 bases and J by 2 bases, and 9 bases separated the two germline ends. CDR1 is GTSNPN, CDR2 SVGIG, per germline (reference sequence). The CDR3 sequence is CAWMSEPGANVLTF. The CDR3, as DNA: TGTGCCTGGATGTCGGAACCTGGGGCCAACGTCCTGACTTTC.

This clonotype was detected only once. This chain links TRBV30 with TRBJ1-6, with D perhaps TRBD1 (5 bases). Germline lookup yields CDR1 GTSNPN and CDR2 SVGIG (reference sequence). The CDR3 spans 16 residues. V dropped 0 bases and J dropped 7 bases, with 16 bases sitting between them. The CDR3 DNA follows: TGTGCCTGGAGTGTATGGGGTAAGGGGCGGAATTCACCCCTCCACTTT. It specifies CAWSVWGKGRNSPLHF.